A single sample gave rise to the 32 T cell receptor beta chains below, sequenced in a study of long-term antiretroviral therapy in people with HIV. At survey level, the immunoSEQ assay was run in its v3.0 version. Produced via immunoSEQ multiplex PCR; TCRdb's table is partial and in-frame only. Of tens of thousands of clones listed, roughly 96% are singletons. The sample was unsorted PBMCs, taken roughly 6.3 years after starting antiretroviral therapy. Receptors were obtained from a man aged 25 to 45 with HIV.

V usage is TRBV28 and J usage is TRBJ1-5; TRBD1 is a possible D gene (5 bases). This CDR3 contains 14 residues. Germline V gene lookup returns CDR1 MDHEN and CDR2 SYDVKM. With 5 bases removed from V and 7 bases from J, the gap between germline ends came to 15 bases. DNA of the CDR3: TGTGCCAGCAGTGCTCCAGGGTCTAGGCAGCCCCAGCATTTT. Its protein product is CASSAPGSRQPQHF.

The V call is TRBV9, the J call TRBJ2-1; D is ambiguous. The CDR3 spans 14 residues. The V and J ends lost 3 bases and 4 bases respectively, with 11 bases between them. Germline values: CDR1 SGDLS, CDR2 YYNGEE. The CDR3 bases are TGTGCCAGCAGCGCGAGAAGAGATTACAATGAGCAGTTCTTC. Its translation is CASSARRDYNEQFF. The complete variable domain, with remaining parts taken from reference TRBV9 and TRBJ2-1, reads DSGVTQTPKHLITATGQRVTLRCSPRSGDLSVYWYQQSLDQGLQFLIQYYNGEERAKGNILERFSAQQFPDLHSELNLSSLELGDSALYFCASSARRDYNEQFFGPGTRLTVL.

CDR3 in amino acids: CSVDLIREGRGETQYF. The CDR3 nucleotides are TGCAGCGTGGACCTAATACGGGAGGGCCGGGGGGAGACCCAGTACTTC. The rearrangement uses TRBV29-1 and TRBJ2-5; 8 bases are shared with TRBD2. The germline V gene has CDR1 SQVTM and CDR2 ANQGSEA. V shed 6 bases, J shed 5 bases, and the junction held 17 bases outside the gene matches. The CDR3 is made up of 16 amino acids.

This sequence joins TRBV2 and TRBJ2-7; 12 bases match TRBD1. This CDR3 comprises 15 residues. The J segment lost 4 bases and the V segment lost 9 bases, leaving 10 bases of the junction unmatched. Germline V lookup: CDR1 SNHLY, CDR2 FYNNEI. CDR3: CARGTGTGGIYEQYF. DNA for the CDR3: TGTGCCAGAGGGACCGGGACAGGGGGCATATACGAGCAGTACTTC.

The gene calls are TRBV18 and TRBJ1-2; possibly TRBD1 for D (6 bases). Trimming shortened V by 6 bases and J by 8 bases, and 16 bases separated the two germline ends. CDR3 length equals 13 residues. Per the germline V gene, CDR1 is KGHSH and CDR2 is LQKENI. CDR3 DNA sequence: TGTGCCAGCTCCCTTGGGGGCGCGGAGGGCTACACCTTC. This codes for CASSLGGAEGYTF.

The rearrangement joins TRBV27 to TRBJ2-7; 7 bases map to TRBD1. V trimming: 5 bases; J trimming: 0 bases; junction bases outside the gene matches: 10. The CDR3 runs 16 residues. Germline V lookup: CDR1 MNHEY, CDR2 SMNVEV (reference sequence). CDR3 in amino acids: CASSVNRDSFSYEQYF. The DNA of the CDR3 is TGTGCCAGCAGTGTAAATAGGGACAGCTTCTCCTACGAGCAGTACTTC.

The gene calls are TRBV15 and TRBJ1-2; 10 bases align to TRBD1. V shed 5 bases, J shed 7 bases, and the junction held 10 bases outside the gene matches. Germline V gives CDR1 LNHNV, CDR2 YYDKDF (reference sequence). The CDR3 has 15 amino acids. This CDR3 is CATSGGMTGGRGYTF. The CDR3 coding sequence is TGTGCCACCAGCGGAGGAATGACAGGGGGCCGTGGCTACACCTTC.

The rearrangement links TRBV6-1 to TRBJ2-3; D remains unclear. Germline-derived CDR1 and CDR2 are MNHNS and SASEGT. The CDR3 is made up of 15 amino acids. V lost 2 bases and J lost 2, with 11 bases in between. The CDR3: CASSERTPSTDTQYF. The CDR3 DNA is TGTGCCAGCAGTGAAAGAACGCCTTCCACAGATACGCAGTATTTT.

The chain joins TRBV7-9 to TRBJ2-7, with D unresolved. Germline V lookup: CDR1 SEHNR, CDR2 FQNEAQ (reference sequence). V was shortened by 5 bases and J by 3 bases, with 14 bases between the two germline ends. This CDR3 spans 14 amino acids. The CDR3 region has the DNA TGTGCCAGCAGCCAAGGTAGCAGCCACTACGAGCAGTACTTC. It specifies CASSQGSSHYEQYF.

V is TRBV2 and J is TRBJ1-5; D ambiguous. The CDR3 sequence is 14 residues long. In germline, CDR1 is SNHLY, CDR2 FYNNEI. Trimming pared 8 bases from V and 0 bases from J, leaving 11 bases between. CDR3 in amino acids: CASRETYSNQPQHF. In DNA form, the CDR3 reads TGTGCCAGCCGAGAGACCTATAGCAATCAGCCCCAGCATTTT.

The chain employs TRBV5-1 and TRBJ2-1; possibly TRBD2 for D (6 bases). This CDR3 is 13 amino acids long. Germline V CDR1 and CDR2: SGHRS, YFSETQ. The V and J ends lost 3 bases and 3 bases respectively, with 7 bases between them. CDR3: CASSSGSYNEQFF. The CDR3 DNA reads as TGCGCCAGCAGCTCCGGGAGCTACAATGAGCAGTTCTTC.

The rearrangement links TRBV7-8 to TRBJ2-1; 8 bases line up with TRBD2. The germline V gene encodes CDR1 SGHVS and CDR2 FQNEAQ. Unmatched junction bases numbered 14, after V lost 3 bases and J lost 7 bases. The CDR3 has 17 amino acids. The DNA of the CDR3 is TGTGCCAGCAGCTTTAGGGGGGGAAGCGGGAGAGGTAATGAGCAGTTCTTC. Residues: CASSFRGGSGRGNEQFF.

The V and J genes are TRBV6-6 and TRBJ2-5, with D uncertain. Trimming stripped 7 bases from V and 3 bases from J, with 9 bases between. The CDR3 consists of 12 residues. CDR1 is MNHNY and CDR2 is SVGAGI in the germline V gene (reference sequence). The CDR3 region has the DNA TGTGCCAGCACAGGACGGAAAGAGACCCAGTACTTC. This codes for CASTGRKETQYF.

This sequence joins TRBV6-6 and TRBJ1-1; D is unclear. V lost 5 bases, J lost 5 bases, and 6 bases lay in between. Germline V gene lookup returns CDR1 MNHNY and CDR2 SVGAGI (reference sequence). This CDR3 has 11 amino acids. DNA of the CDR3: TGTGCCAGCAGTGGTGCGACTGAAGCTTTCTTT. Encoded protein: CASSGATEAFF.

The chain couples TRBV5-1 to TRBJ1-4; no clear D gene. Trimming took off 3 bases at V and 8 bases at J, with 14 bases between the two ends. This CDR3 has 14 residues. Germline CDR1 reads SGHRS; CDR2 reads YFSETQ. Here the CDR3 DNA reads TGCGCCAGCAGCTCGGGTCTCAGCGGAGAAAAACTGTTTTTT. Amino acids: CASSSGLSGEKLFF.

J is TRBJ2-7 and V is TRBV13, with D unresolved. The length of the CDR3 is 14 residues. Germline CDR1 reads PRHDT; CDR2 reads FYEKMQ (reference sequence). The ends were cut back, 4 bases at V and 5 bases at J, with 15 bases in the middle. The CDR3 is CASSSRRPSDEQYF. The CDR3 DNA reads TGTGCCAGCAGCTCCCGTCGTCCAAGCGACGAGCAGTACTTC.

The chain carries TRBV27 and TRBJ2-1, with D uncertain. This CDR3 is 12 amino acids long. CDR1 is MNHEY and CDR2 is SMNVEV in the germline V gene (reference sequence). V was shortened by 7 bases and J by 6 bases, with 10 bases between the two germline ends. The CDR3 bases are TGTGCCAGCACATTTGGTGGCAATGAGCAGTTCTTC. This gives the protein CASTFGGNEQFF.

The genes are TRBV28 and TRBJ2-7; no reliable D call. This CDR3 comprises 13 residues. The germline V gene encodes CDR1 MDHEN and CDR2 SYDVKM. V was trimmed by 2 bases and J by 7 bases, leaving 12 bases between them. CDR3 coding DNA: TGTGCCAGCAGTTTAACAATCTCTGGGGAGCAGTACTTC. The encoded protein is CASSLTISGEQYF.

The rearrangement uses TRBV5-4 and TRBJ1-2; D perhaps matches TRBD1 (5 bases). V lost 5 bases and J 7 bases, leaving 12 bases between the germline ends. This CDR3 is built from 12 residues. CDR1 is SGHNT, CDR2 YYREEE, per germline (reference sequence). CDR3 in DNA: TGTGCCAGCAGGGACGGGGGTTTTGGCTACACCTTC. Protein sequence: CASRDGGFGYTF.

The V gene is TRBV7-3, the J gene TRBJ2-7, with 8 bases fitting TRBD1. Losses at the gene ends were 5 bases for V and 4 bases for J; bases not matched to a gene: 10. The CDR3 runs 15 residues. Germline V gene data show CDR1 as SGHTA and CDR2 as FQGTGA. The CDR3 nucleotides read TGTGCCAGCAGCCCTGGGACAGGTCCATTATACGAGCAGTACTTC. Translated: CASSPGTGPLYEQYF.

The chain carries TRBV4-2 and TRBJ2-1, with D maybe TRBD2 (6 bases). This CDR3 is built from 15 residues. Trimming left V 0 bases short and J 0 bases short, with 6 bases between. Germline V gene sequence: CDR1 LGHNA, CDR2 YNFKEQ. The CDR3 DNA reads TGTGCCAGCAGCCAAGAGGGGGGCTCCTACAATGAGCAGTTCTTC. Translation gives CASSQEGGSYNEQFF.

The rearrangement joins TRBV28 to TRBJ2-1; TRBD1 aligns across 7 bases. CDR3 length equals 15 residues. The V gene's germline CDR1 is MDHEN and CDR2 SYDVKM. J was trimmed by 6 bases and V by 5 bases; bases with no gene match: 10. As DNA, the CDR3 is TGTGCCAGCAGTCCTTCCGACAGGGAAATCAATGAGCAGTTCTTC. Translated: CASSPSDREINEQFF.

The J gene is TRBJ1-5, the V gene TRBV6-5; maybe TRBD1 (5 bases). This CDR3 is built from 13 residues. Trimming cost V 6 bases and J 3 bases, with 9 bases left between them. The germline gives CDR1 MNHEY, CDR2 SVGAGI. CDR3 region: CASRAGFNQPQHF. The CDR3 DNA reads as TGTGCCAGCAGGGCAGGGTTCAATCAGCCCCAGCATTTT.

This chain uses TRBV11-2 with TRBJ2-2; 7 bases match TRBD2. Trimming took 5 bases from V and 4 from J; bases not matched to a gene: 13. Germline CDR1 SGHAT, CDR2 FQNNGV. This CDR3 region has 17 residues. CDR3 nucleotides: TGTGCCAGCAGCCTGAACGGTGGGGCGGGAGCCACCGGGGAGCTGTTTTTT. It yields the protein CASSLNGGAGATGELFF.

The chain links TRBV15 to TRBJ1-2; D uncertain. There are 15 residues in the CDR3. Germline V CDR1 and CDR2: LNHNV, YYDKDF (reference sequence). Trimming pared 1 base from V and 6 bases from J, leaving 15 bases between. The CDR3 sequence is CATSRGPGLLDGYTF. For the CDR3, the DNA is TGTGCCACCAGCAGAGGCCCGGGCCTCTTGGATGGCTACACCTTC. Full variable domain (remainder filled in from reference TRBV15 and TRBJ1-2): DAMVIQNPRYQVTQFGKPVTLSCSQTLNHNVMYWYQQKSSQAPKLLFHYYDKDFNNEADTPDNFQSRRPNTSFCFLDIRSPGLGDTAMYLCATSRGPGLLDGYTFGSGTRLTVV.

The V and J genes are TRBV6-5 and TRBJ1-1, with D perhaps matching TRBD1 (5 bases). Looked up from germline, CDR1 is MNHEY and CDR2 is SVGAGI. V was pared by 2 bases and J by 5 bases, with 6 bases between. The CDR3 consists of 12 residues. The CDR3 DNA sequence: TGTGCCAGCAGTTACAAGGGGACTGAAGCTTTCTTT. Amino acid sequence: CASSYKGTEAFF.

This clone has a handful of counts. The chain employs TRBV7-2 and TRBJ2-7; 8 bases line up with TRBD1. The CDR3 contains 13 residues. V gave up 5 bases and J gave up 7 bases; unmatched junction bases: 7. Germline CDR1 is SGHTA and CDR2 is FQGNSA. CDR3 residues: CASSPQGAREQYF. The CDR3 DNA sequence: TGTGCCAGCAGCCCGCAGGGGGCGCGGGAGCAGTACTTC. Drawing the rest from reference TRBV7-2 and TRBJ2-7, the complete variable domain is GAGVSQSPSNKVTEKGKDVELRCDPISGHTALYWYRQSLGQGLEFLIYFQGNSAPDKSGLPSDRFSAERTGGSVSTLTIQRTQQEDSAVYLCASSPQGAREQYFGPGTRLTVT.

The CDR3 coding sequence is TGTGCCAGCGCCTTAGGGGGCGGTGGTAACTATGGCTACACCTTC. This translates into CASALGGGGNYGYTF. The chain joins TRBV6-1 to TRBJ1-2, with 7 bases aligning to TRBD1. The ends lost 8 bases at V and 1 base at J; junction bases unmatched: 10. CDR3 length: 15 residues. Germline assignment: CDR1 MNHNS and CDR2 SASEGT.

V and J are TRBV14 and TRBJ2-1, with unresolved D. The CDR3 totals 13 residues. Trimming stripped 3 bases from V and 7 bases from J, with 10 bases between. Germline V gene sequence: CDR1 SGHDN, CDR2 FVKESK. The CDR3 DNA follows: TGTGCCAGCAGCCAGTCGCGCTTAAATGAGCAGTTCTTC. It codes for CASSQSRLNEQFF.

This chain connects TRBV27 to TRBJ2-1; 14 nucleotides line up with TRBD2. CDR3 size: 16 residues. The germline V gene has CDR1 MNHEY and CDR2 SMNVEV (reference sequence). V was pared by 3 bases and J by 8 bases, with 6 bases of the junction left unmatched. CDR3 sequence (DNA): TGTGCCAGCAGTTTCGCCGGGACTAGCGGGGGTTATGAGCAGTTCTTC. Its protein product is CASSFAGTSGGYEQFF.

The chain uses TRBV5-4 and TRBJ2-2; D is uncertain. Trimming removed 2 bases at V and 5 bases at J, with 7 bases between. The CDR3 runs to 13 residues. The V gene's germline CDR1 is SGHNT and CDR2 YYREEE (reference sequence). CDR3 sequence: CASSFSKTGELFF. CDR3 DNA: TGTGCCAGCAGCTTCTCAAAGACCGGGGAGCTGTTTTTT.

This clone was counted between two and nine times. The chain links TRBV10-3 to TRBJ2-3, with unresolved D. This CDR3 region has 13 residues. From germline, CDR1 is ENHRY and CDR2 SYGVKD. V shed 3 bases and J shed 0 bases, with 4 bases lying between them. CDR3 sequence: CAISDDSTDTQYF. In DNA form, the CDR3 reads TGTGCCATCAGTGACGACAGCACAGATACGCAGTATTTT.